The 24 T cell receptor beta chains reported below all come from one sample, sequenced in a study of cytomegalovirus exposure and HLA in healthy donors. The PCR contained 60 Vbeta and 13 Jbeta primers. This table comes from immunoSEQ multiplex PCR, and its TCRdb copy is limited to in-frame clones, with some not included. Found here are about 220,000 clones, roughly 83% of them singletons; the top ten hold approximately 0.71%. The sequenced sample was PBMCs. Receptors were obtained from a boy younger than 10 in good health and CMV-seronegative.

This chain joins TRBV9 and TRBJ1-1; D not resolved. The germline V gene encodes CDR1 SGDLS and CDR2 YYNGEE. V lost 0 bases to trimming and J lost 5 bases, with 8 bases between them. The CDR3 extends over 13 amino acids. DNA of the CDR3: TGTGCCAGCAGCGTAGCTCCGGGGACTGAAGCTTTCTTT. Residues: CASSVAPGTEAFF.

The J gene is TRBJ1-2, the V gene TRBV19; D might be TRBD1 (5 bases). Germline V gene data show CDR1 as LNHDA and CDR2 as SQIVND (reference sequence). The CDR3 loop spans 14 amino acids. The V end lost 2 bases, the J end lost 4 bases, and 11 bases lay between the germline ends. CDR3 residues: CASSIQGAGYGYTF. The CDR3 bases are TGTGCCAGTAGTATACAGGGTGCCGGCTATGGCTACACCTTC.

The chain employs TRBV6-6 and TRBJ1-5; TRBD1 is a possible D gene (6 bases). V dropped 6 bases and J dropped 7 bases, with 10 bases sitting between them. The CDR3 is made up of 12 amino acids. Per germline, CDR1 MNHNY and CDR2 SVGAGI (reference sequence). In DNA form, the CDR3 reads TGTGCCAGCAGAACCCAGGGGCAGCCCCAGCATTTT. This sequence encodes CASRTQGQPQHF.

The rearrangement uses TRBV6-5 and TRBJ2-3, with TRBD2 identical over 8 bases. Germline loops: CDR1 MNHEY, CDR2 SVGAGI. Losses at the gene ends were 1 base for V and 8 bases for J; bases not matched to a gene: 8. The CDR3 totals 15 residues. The CDR3: CASSYYTAGELTQYF. CDR3 DNA: TGTGCCAGCAGTTACTATACAGCGGGGGAGCTTACGCAGTATTTT.

This chain joins TRBV5-3 and TRBJ2-7, with unresolved D. TRBV5-3 is sorted into the ORF group, with uncertain function. Trimming removed 6 bases at V and 6 bases at J, with 10 bases between. This CDR3 is 11 amino acids long. The CDR3 loop reads CARNEKPEQYF. CDR3 sequence (DNA): TGTGCCAGAAACGAAAAGCCCGAGCAGTACTTC.

This chain links TRBV6-1 with TRBJ1-2; 12 bases line up with TRBD1. The junction had 5 bases not matched to a gene; V was cut back by 5 bases and J by 4 bases. Germline CDR1 is MNHNS and CDR2 is SASEGT. This CDR3 contains 15 residues. CDR3 region: CASSPGTGGFYGYTF. CDR3 nucleotide sequence: TGTGCCAGCAGTCCTGGGACAGGGGGCTTCTATGGCTACACCTTC.

This clone was seen once. The CDR3 region is CASSQGPDRVADTQYF. The CDR3 DNA follows: TGTGCCAGCAGCCAAGGCCCGGACAGGGTAGCAGATACGCAGTATTTT. This chain connects TRBV5-6 to TRBJ2-3, with TRBD1 matching over 8 bases. CDR1 SGHDT and CDR2 YYEEEE come from the germline V gene. CDR3 length: 16 amino acids. The V and J ends lost 4 bases and 4 bases, in that order; junction bases with no gene match: 11.

This clone occurred once. The junction differs from germline at one of its ends, possibly a read error. This chain links TRBV7-7 with TRBJ2-5; 11 nucleotides agree with TRBD2. Germline V gene lookup returns CDR1 SSHAT and CDR2 FNYEAQ (reference sequence). The CDR3 spans 16 residues. The DNA for the CDR3 is TGTGCTAGCAGCTTATTGACTAGCGGGGCTCAAGAGACCCAGTACTTC. Translating gives CASSLLTSGAQETQYF.

The chain recombines TRBV7-9 with TRBJ2-3; 13 bases fit TRBD2. The V gene's germline CDR1 is SEHNR and CDR2 FQNEAQ (reference sequence). The CDR3 has 19 residues. V lost 5 bases, J lost 4 bases, and 15 bases stayed unmatched. The chain's CDR3 is CASSPTSGGTFLVPDTQYF. The CDR3 DNA reads TGTGCCAGCAGCCCGACTAGCGGGGGGACCTTTTTGGTCCCAGATACGCAGTATTTT. The full variable domain, rest sourced from reference TRBV7-9 and TRBJ2-3, is DTGVSQNPRHKITKRGQNVTFRCDPISEHNRLYWYRQTLGQGPEFLTYFQNEAQLEKSRLLSDRFSAERPKGSFSTLEIQRTEQGDSAMYLCASSPTSGGTFLVPDTQYFGPGTRLTVL.

This chain joins TRBV19 and TRBJ2-2, with 9 nucleotides matching TRBD1. Germline V lookup: CDR1 LNHDA, CDR2 SQIVND (reference sequence). The CDR3 covers 17 residues. V was pared by 4 bases and J by 1 base, with 7 bases of the junction left unmatched. The CDR3 loop is CASSRDREGMNTGELFF. The CDR3 bases are TGTGCCAGTAGTAGGGACAGGGAAGGGATGAACACCGGGGAGCTGTTTTTT.

The chain carries TRBV5-5 and TRBJ2-5; TRBD1 is a possible D gene (6 bases). Germline loops: CDR1 SGHKS, CDR2 YYEKEE (reference sequence). V was cut by 2 bases and J by 2 bases, with 22 bases left in between. CDR3 length: 18 amino acids. CDR3 nucleotide sequence: TGTGCCAGCAGCTTCCCATCGATACTGACAGGCATTCAAGAGACCCAGTACTTC. It is translated as CASSFPSILTGIQETQYF.

The chain uses TRBV5-6 and TRBJ2-1, with 7 bases that match TRBD2. CDR1 is SGHDT, CDR2 YYEEEE, per germline. The CDR3 totals 14 residues. Trimming at V came to 2 bases and at J to 6 bases, leaving 5 bases not matched to a gene. CDR3 nucleotides: TGTGCCAGCAGCTTTGGGACTAATTCCAATGAGCAGTTCTTC. Its translation is CASSFGTNSNEQFF.

The chain combines TRBV5-1 with TRBJ2-2; 10 bases are shared with TRBD1. The V segment lost 0 bases and the J segment 4 bases; nucleotides outside the gene matches: 0. The CDR3 runs to 15 residues. CDR1 SGHRS and CDR2 YFSETQ come from the germline V gene. For the CDR3, the DNA is TGCGCCAGCAGCTTGGGGACAGGGGGCACCGGGGAGCTGTTTTTT. It encodes CASSLGTGGTGELFF.

This chain uses TRBV11-2 with TRBJ2-5, with 8 bases fitting TRBD1. The CDR3 spans 13 residues. With V trimmed by 5 bases and J by 3 bases, 2 bases remained unmatched. Per the germline V gene, CDR1 is SGHAT and CDR2 is FQNNGV. Here the CDR3 reads CASSQDREETQYF. CDR3 coding DNA: TGTGCCAGCAGCCAGGACAGGGAAGAGACCCAGTACTTC.

The rearrangement links TRBV30 to TRBJ1-1; tentatively, D is TRBD1 (5 bases). The V gene's germline CDR1 is GTSNPN and CDR2 SVGIG (reference sequence). The CDR3 covers 13 residues. The ends were cut back, 5 bases at V and 9 bases at J, with 19 bases in the middle. The CDR3 loop reads CAWGYGGAGKAFF. CDR3 nucleotide sequence: TGTGCCTGGGGATATGGGGGAGCGGGGAAAGCTTTCTTT.

V is TRBV28 and J is TRBJ2-2; tentative D call: TRBD1 (5 bases). The CDR3 is made up of 15 amino acids. Germline V gives CDR1 MDHEN, CDR2 SYDVKM. Trimming removed 3 bases from V and 3 bases from J, with 11 bases in between. The DNA for the CDR3 is TGTGCCAGCAGTTTGGGGCCAGAACACACCGGGGAGCTGTTTTTT. Protein product: CASSLGPEHTGELFF.

V is TRBV6-6 and J is TRBJ2-3; 9 bases are a match to TRBD2. Germline values: CDR1 MNHNY, CDR2 SVGAGI (reference sequence). V shed 0 bases, J shed 8 bases, and the junction held 9 bases outside the gene matches. The CDR3 loop spans 16 amino acids. Here the CDR3 reads CASSYSGQRGAGTQYF. DNA for the CDR3: TGTGCCAGCAGTTACTCGGGGCAGCGGGGGGCGGGTACGCAGTATTTT.

The chain combines TRBV2 with TRBJ1-2; D is undetermined. Trimming cost V 8 bases and J 6 bases, with 19 bases left between them. This CDR3 region has 14 residues. From germline, CDR1 is SNHLY and CDR2 FYNNEI. In DNA, the CDR3 is TGTGCCAGCGTTGGAGGAGGGATTTGGGATGGCTACACCTTC. It specifies CASVGGGIWDGYTF.

V and J are TRBV9 and TRBJ2-1, with 8 bases matching TRBD1. The V gene's germline CDR1 is SGDLS and CDR2 YYNGEE. CDR3 length: 15 residues. Trimming at V came to 2 bases and at J to 9 bases, leaving 10 bases not matched to a gene. The CDR3 spells CASSVYGTGNGEQFF. In DNA, the CDR3 is TGTGCCAGCAGCGTTTACGGGACAGGTAATGGTGAGCAGTTCTTC.

The V gene is TRBV19, the J gene TRBJ2-7, with TRBD1 matching 8 bases. Germline CDR1 and CDR2: LNHDA and SQIVND (reference sequence). V dropped 6 bases and J dropped 5; count of bases not matched to a gene: 6. The CDR3 is 13 residues long. The CDR3 nucleotides are TGTGCCAGTAGACTGGGCAGGGGGCACGAGCAGTACTTC. Translation gives CASRLGRGHEQYF.

The gene calls are TRBV5-4 and TRBJ2-7, with 7 bases identical to TRBD1. J was trimmed by 0 bases and V by 4 bases; bases with no gene match: 7. Germline values: CDR1 SGHNT, CDR2 YYREEE (reference sequence). This CDR3 is 15 amino acids long. CDR3 protein: CASSQGQASSYEQYF. The DNA for the CDR3 is TGTGCCAGCAGCCAAGGACAGGCGAGCTCCTACGAGCAGTACTTC.

This chain connects TRBV13 to TRBJ2-1, with 16 bases that match TRBD2. The V gene's germline CDR1 is PRHDT and CDR2 FYEKMQ (reference sequence). CDR3 length equals 15 residues. J was trimmed by 8 bases and V by 4 bases; bases with no gene match: 2. The CDR3 DNA reads TGTGCCAGCAGCTACGGGACTAGCGGGAGGGATGAGCAGTTCTTC. Translated, it gives CASSYGTSGRDEQFF.

This clone was counted a single time. The V gene is TRBV6-5, the J gene TRBJ2-2, with TRBD2 matching 7 bases. With 0 bases clipped from V and 4 bases from J, the junction kept 5 bases outside the gene matches. CDR3 length equals 16 residues. Germline-derived CDR1 and CDR2 are MNHEY and SVGAGI. The CDR3 loop is CASSYSTGGGTGELFF. In nucleotides, the CDR3 is TGTGCCAGCAGTTACTCGACGGGGGGTGGCACCGGGGAGCTGTTTTTT.

This rearrangement joins TRBV5-1 to TRBJ2-5; no definite D call. The V and J ends lost 2 bases and 4 bases respectively, with 15 bases between them. The CDR3 extends over 15 amino acids. Germline V lookup: CDR1 SGHRS, CDR2 YFSETQ. CDR3 DNA: TGCGCCAGCAGCTTATCTACCCCTGGGCCAGAGACCCAGTACTTC. Translation: CASSLSTPGPETQYF.